This TCR beta chain was captured by sequencing in a study of T cells in Graves' hyperthyroidism and ophthalmopathy. General observations from the study: Ophthalmopathy stood apart from stable hyperthyroidism in a 13 V-J model.

Notes on this clonotype: The antigen is unknown. One end of the junction varies from germline; a read error may be responsible.

CDR3 length: 15 residues. Germline V gives CDR1 SGHKS, CDR2 YYEKEE (reference sequence). Amplification yielded TCR beta CDR3 regions, with RNA transcripts as the source. Initially, a first-round RT-PCR of the TCR CDR3 employed the HTBI primer set. Each CDR3 protein is one row after TCRdb ran MiXCR on the multiplex PCR reads. The sample consists of fewer than 500,000 distinct CDR3 sequences, roughly 14% of them appearing once. The origin of this receptor is a man aged 30-40 years with Graves' hyperthyroidism that later progressed to Graves' ophthalmopathy. J is TRBJ2-5 and V is TRBV5-5; D is ambiguous. Sequencing input: blood. CDR3 loop: CASSLVATPGETQYF. Written as DNA, the CDR3 is TGCGCCAGCAGCTTGGTGGCGACACCTGGGGAGACCCAGTACTTC.